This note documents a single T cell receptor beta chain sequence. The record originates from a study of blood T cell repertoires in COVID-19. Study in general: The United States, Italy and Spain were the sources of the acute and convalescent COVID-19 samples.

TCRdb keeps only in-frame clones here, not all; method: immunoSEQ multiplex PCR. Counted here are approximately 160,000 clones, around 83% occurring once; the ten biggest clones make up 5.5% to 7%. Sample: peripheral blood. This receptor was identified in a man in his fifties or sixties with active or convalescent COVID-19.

The CDR3 nucleotides read TGTGCCATCCGGGACAGGGAATATCAGCCCCAGCATTTT. Translating it yields CAIRDREYQPQHF. V usage is TRBV10-3 and J usage is TRBJ1-5, with TRBD1 matching 9 bases. The CDR3 is 13 amino acids. Germline V CDR1 and CDR2: ENHRY, SYGVKD. After removal of 8 bases from V and 5 bases from J, the junction contained 4 bases not matched to a gene.